This TCR beta chain came from a study of OX40 agonist ivuxolimab in advanced cancers. Study-level background: Patients took ivuxolimab, an agonistic anti-OX40 (CD134) antibody. General observations from the study: Also present in some nonresponders was a low level of normalized T-cell clonal expansion.

Repertoires were generated with immunoSEQ multiplex PCR, while TCRdb's copy carries only in-frame clones and drops some. The sample records about 46,000 clones, approximately 90% being singletons. The CDR3 is made up of 14 amino acids. The ends lost 2 bases at V and 5 bases at J; junction bases unmatched: 4. The germline gives CDR1 MNHEY, CDR2 SMNVEV (reference sequence). This clone is deemed large. Its antigen is unknown. Anyone with autoimmune disease history or systemic immunosuppression was excluded. The sequencing used CD4+ or CD8+ T cells sorted from blood, collected in a trial of the OX40 agonist ivuxolimab. This chain uses TRBV27 with TRBJ1-1, with 8 bases lining up with TRBD1. This receptor was obtained from an adult with an advanced solid tumor such as melanoma, head and neck, liver or kidney cancer. The CDR3 DNA sequence: TGTGCCAGCAGTTTACAGGGGGCGGTTACTGAAGCTTTCTTT. Translated, it gives CASSLQGAVTEAFF.